This TCR beta chain emerged from a study of blood T cell repertoires in COVID-19. Study context: Sites across the United States, Italy and Spain contributed samples from acute and convalescent COVID-19. T cells, B-cell-depleted T cells, or PBMCs provided the cDNA or gDNA that served as material.

Under the authors' procedure: Amplification from reference gene primers served as the basis for estimated nucleated cell counts. Measured with immunoSEQ multiplex PCR; TCRdb has only the in-frame clones, and not every one. The V and J calls and the clone size are those of that table, but D and trimming were determined from the DNA. The repertoire has some 44,000 clones, more than 65% of them found once; the top ten carry more than 20%. The sequencing input was peripheral blood. The source of this sequence is a woman aged 60-70 years with acute or convalescent COVID-19.

The CDR3 coding sequence is TGTGCCAGCAGCCCCGAGGGGGACACGCAGTATTTT. This encodes CASSPEGDTQYF. V and J are TRBV9 and TRBJ2-3; possible D gene TRBD1, 6 bases. Germline V gene data show CDR1 as SGDLS and CDR2 as YYNGEE. Trimming took off 4 bases at V and 9 bases at J, with 12 bases between the two ends. The CDR3 has 12 residues.